These 20 T cell receptor beta chains originate from one sample sequenced in a study of shared clonotypes between healthy human individuals. This table comes from immunoSEQ multiplex PCR, and its TCRdb copy is limited to in-frame clones, with some not included. The sample carries over 2 million clones, around 92% recorded once. The sample consisted of naive CD4+ T cells from PBMCs. Subset of the sample: CD45RA+ positively selected. Receptors were obtained from a man between 18 and 35 years old in good health. Some clones in this sample may be carry-over from other donors' samples.

The chain uses TRBV9 and TRBJ1-3; D unclear. The CDR3 is made up of 16 amino acids. Germline loops: CDR1 SGDLS, CDR2 YYNGEE. Trimming shortened V by 0 bases and J by 4 bases, and 14 bases separated the two germline ends. The CDR3 region has the DNA TGTGCCAGCAGCGTAGAAGACGGTGTCTTCGGAAACACCATATATTTT. Translated: CASSVEDGVFGNTIYF.

The J gene is TRBJ2-5, the V gene TRBV10-3, with no clear D. The CDR3 is 12 amino acids. The V end was cut by 0 bases, the J end by 5 bases, with 4 bases between. CDR1 and CDR2 from the germline V gene are ENHRY and SYGVKD. The chain's CDR3 is CAISESDETQYF. In nucleotides, the CDR3 is TGTGCCATCAGTGAGTCGGATGAGACCCAGTACTTC.

The V and J genes are TRBV9 and TRBJ1-4; possible D gene TRBD1, 6 bases. This CDR3 region has 15 residues. Trimming shortened V by 3 bases and J by 8 bases, and 17 bases separated the two germline ends. Germline values: CDR1 SGDLS, CDR2 YYNGEE. CDR3 region: CASSAKGGTREKLFF. The DNA for the CDR3 is TGTGCCAGCAGCGCCAAGGGGGGCACTAGAGAAAAACTGTTTTTT.

The chain has TRBV7-2 and TRBJ1-1, with a tentative D call TRBD1 (5 bases). Germline loops: CDR1 SGHTA, CDR2 FQGNSA. The V end was cut by 4 bases, the J end by 8 bases, with 14 bases between. The CDR3 sequence is 13 residues long. The CDR3 region has the DNA TGTGCCAGCAGCTACCCAGGGCTCCCAGAAGCTTTCTTT. This gives the protein CASSYPGLPEAFF.

J is TRBJ2-2 and V is TRBV5-1; 8 bases agree with TRBD1. Germline lookup yields CDR1 SGHRS and CDR2 YFSETQ. Trimming removed 2 bases from V and 3 bases from J; junction bases left unmatched: 12. There are 18 residues in the CDR3. CDR3 residues: CASSLPNSTGGDTGELFF. The CDR3 coding sequence is TGCGCCAGCAGCTTACCAAACTCAACAGGGGGAGACACCGGGGAGCTGTTTTTT. Variable domain in full (rest from reference TRBV5-1 and TRBJ2-2): KAGVTQTPRYLIKTRGQQVTLSCSPISGHRSVSWYQQTPGQGLQFLFEYFSETQRNKGNFPGRFSGRQFSNSRSEMNVSTLELGDSALYLCASSLPNSTGGDTGELFFGEGSRLTVL.

The chain links TRBV27 to TRBJ1-1; possible D gene TRBD1, 5 bases. This CDR3 region has 14 residues. V lost 6 bases and J 2 bases, leaving 13 bases between the germline ends. CDR1 is MNHEY, CDR2 SMNVEV, per germline (reference sequence). CDR3 region: CASRAAGDNTEAFF. The CDR3 coding sequence is TGTGCCAGCAGGGCGGCGGGGGACAACACTGAAGCTTTCTTT.

This clone showed up just a few times. The genes are TRBV5-1 and TRBJ2-2; no firm D call. V was pared by 4 bases and J by 6 bases, with 7 bases between. Germline V gene sequence: CDR1 SGHRS, CDR2 YFSETQ. There are 12 residues in the CDR3. The CDR3 region has the DNA TGCGCCAGCAGCCAGGAGTCCGGGGAGCTGTTTTTT. Translation: CASSQESGELFF.

The CDR3: CASSLTPPYNEQFF. The CDR3 DNA reads as TGCGCCAGCAGCTTGACACCACCGTACAATGAGCAGTTCTTC. J is TRBJ2-1 and V is TRBV5-1; D gene unclear. CDR3 size: 14 residues. V lost 1 base and J lost 4, with 9 bases in between. The germline gives CDR1 SGHRS, CDR2 YFSETQ.

The genes are TRBV28 and TRBJ1-1; D unresolved. Germline values: CDR1 MDHEN, CDR2 SYDVKM. V gave up 6 bases and J gave up 3 bases, with 11 bases separating them. The CDR3 is 13 amino acids. CDR3 DNA sequence: TGTGCCAGCAGGCCAGGCTTCTACACTGAAGCTTTCTTT. As protein: CASRPGFYTEAFF.

This rearrangement joins TRBV25-1 to TRBJ2-1; 10 bases align to TRBD1. This CDR3 contains 15 residues. Germline V gene lookup returns CDR1 MGHDK and CDR2 SYGVNS. V lost 5 bases, J lost 4 bases, and 5 bases stayed unmatched. CDR3 loop: CASSRTGGIYNEQFF. The CDR3 nucleotides read TGTGCCAGCAGTCGGACAGGGGGAATTTACAATGAGCAGTTCTTC.

The chain is built from TRBV19 and TRBJ1-1, with D maybe TRBD1 (6 bases). The CDR3 is made up of 15 amino acids. Trimming cost V 5 bases and J 10 bases, with 23 bases left between them. Germline V CDR1 and CDR2: LNHDA, SQIVND (reference sequence). This CDR3 is CASSLSPGVGVGAFF. CDR3 sequence (DNA): TGTGCCAGTAGTCTCAGCCCAGGGGTAGGGGTAGGAGCTTTCTTT. The complete variable domain, with remaining parts taken from reference TRBV19 and TRBJ1-1, reads DGGITQSPKYLFRKEGQNVTLSCEQNLNHDAMYWYRQDPGQGLRLIYYSQIVNDFQKGDIAEGYSVSREKKESFPLTVTSAQKNPTAFYLCASSLSPGVGVGAFFGQGTRLTVV.

This rearrangement joins TRBV6-1 to TRBJ1-1; possibly TRBD1 for D (5 bases). This CDR3 spans 18 amino acids. The germline CDR1 and CDR2 sequences are MNHNS and SASEGT. V was shortened by 7 bases and J by 0 bases, with 24 bases between the two germline ends. The CDR3 sequence: CASTEAGRRGFMNTEAFF. CDR3 DNA sequence: TGTGCCAGCACCGAAGCGGGACGTCGGGGATTTATGAACACTGAAGCTTTCTTT.

This clone has just one count. This chain links TRBV27 with TRBJ2-2; 13 positions agree with TRBD2. Germline V gene lookup returns CDR1 MNHEY and CDR2 SMNVEV (reference sequence). There are 20 residues in the CDR3. V trimming: 6 bases; J trimming: 0 bases; junction bases outside the gene matches: 13. The DNA of the CDR3 is TGTGCCAGCAGAACAGGGGGGCTGGGACTAGCGGGACCGAACACCGGGGAGCTGTTTTTT. Translating gives CASRTGGLGLAGPNTGELFF.

This clone has a single count. The genes are TRBV15 and TRBJ1-4, with 9 bases matching TRBD1. The CDR3 runs 15 residues. The germline V gene encodes CDR1 LNHNV and CDR2 YYDKDF (reference sequence). V shed 3 bases and J 4 bases; nucleotides not matched to a gene: 3. The CDR3 nucleotides read TGTGCCACCAGCAGCCCGGGACAGGGTAATGAAAAACTGTTTTTT. Translating gives CATSSPGQGNEKLFF.

The gene calls are TRBV11-3 and TRBJ2-2; perhaps TRBD1 as D (6 bases). V was clipped by 1 base and J by 1 base, with 13 bases between them. CDR3 size: 17 residues. Germline V gene data show CDR1 as SGHNT and CDR2 as YENEEA. CDR3: CASSLVVGAENTGELFF. The CDR3 region has the DNA TGTGCCAGCAGCTTAGTTGTGGGGGCAGAGAACACCGGGGAGCTGTTTTTT.

The chain couples TRBV7-8 to TRBJ1-4; 7 bases align to TRBD1. Per the germline V gene, CDR1 is SGHVS and CDR2 is FQNEAQ. Trimming cost V 4 bases and J 10 bases; bases outside gene matches: 12. This CDR3 contains 15 residues. The CDR3 DNA is TGTGCCAGCAGCTCCCAAACGCCAGGGGGGGGAAAACTGTTTTTT. Amino acids: CASSSQTPGGGKLFF.

The V and J genes are TRBV19 and TRBJ2-5; no clear D gene. The germline V and J ends were trimmed by 3 bases and 2 bases, with 16 bases remaining between them. The CDR3 has 16 amino acids. Germline CDR1 and CDR2: LNHDA and SQIVND (reference sequence). CDR3: CASSIRVSVTQETQYF. In DNA form, the CDR3 reads TGTGCCAGTAGTATCAGAGTATCGGTAACTCAAGAGACCCAGTACTTC.

The chain uses TRBV5-8 and TRBJ2-5; D gene unclear. There are 12 residues in the CDR3. Germline V gene lookup returns CDR1 SGHTS and CDR2 YDEGEE. The germline V and J ends were trimmed by 0 bases and 5 bases, with 5 bases remaining between them. CDR3 sequence (DNA): TGTGCCAGCAGCTTGGCCCGGGAGACCCAGTACTTC. This sequence encodes CASSLARETQYF.

This chain uses TRBV7-2 with TRBJ2-7; D not certain. CDR1 is SGHTA, CDR2 FQGNSA, per germline. V dropped 6 bases and J dropped 4 bases, with 13 bases sitting between them. CDR3 length equals 13 residues. For the CDR3, the DNA is TGTGCCAGCAGAATCGGACGGGCTTACGAGCAGTACTTC. Residues: CASRIGRAYEQYF. Looking up the rest from reference TRBV7-2 and TRBJ2-7 gives the full variable domain: GAGVSQSPSNKVTEKGKDVELRCDPISGHTALYWYRQSLGQGLEFLIYFQGNSAPDKSGLPSDRFSAERTGGSVSTLTIQRTQQEDSAVYLCASRIGRAYEQYFGPGTRLTVT.

The V and J genes are TRBV9 and TRBJ2-1; TRBD2 agrees at 8 bases. CDR3 length equals 15 residues. After removal of 5 bases from V and 3 bases from J, the junction contained 7 bases not matched to a gene. Germline V gene data show CDR1 as SGDLS and CDR2 as YYNGEE. The CDR3 loop reads CASSAAGANYNEQFF. The DNA for the CDR3 is TGTGCCAGCAGTGCAGCGGGAGCGAACTACAATGAGCAGTTCTTC.